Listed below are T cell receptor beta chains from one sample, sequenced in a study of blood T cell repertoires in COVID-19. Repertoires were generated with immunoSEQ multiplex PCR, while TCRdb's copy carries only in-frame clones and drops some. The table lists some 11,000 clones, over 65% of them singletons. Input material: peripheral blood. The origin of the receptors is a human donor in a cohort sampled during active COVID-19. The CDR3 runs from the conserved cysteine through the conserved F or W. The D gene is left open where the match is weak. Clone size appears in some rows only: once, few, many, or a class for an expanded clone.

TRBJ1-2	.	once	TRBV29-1	CSVTGSNYGYTF	TGCAGCGTTACAGGGAGTAACTATGGCTACACCTTC
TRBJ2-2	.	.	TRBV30	CAWSVHNGELFF	TGTGCCTGGAGTGTACACAACGGGGAGCTGTTTTTT
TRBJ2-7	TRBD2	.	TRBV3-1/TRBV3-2	CASSQRTSGIGAYEQYF	TGTGCCAGCAGCCAGAGGACTAGCGGGATAGGGGCCTACGAGCAGTACTTC
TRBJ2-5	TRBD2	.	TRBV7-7	CASSPLEAGGGGTQYF	TGTGCCAGCAGCCCCCTCGAAGCGGGGGGAGGTGGGACCCAGTACTTC
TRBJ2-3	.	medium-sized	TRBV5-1	CASSSGSTDTQYF	TGCGCCAGCAGCTCGGGGAGCACAGATACGCAGTATTTT
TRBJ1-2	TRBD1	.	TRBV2	CASSTWTGREDGYTF	TGTGCCAGCAGTACCTGGACAGGGCGAGAGGACGGCTACACCTTC
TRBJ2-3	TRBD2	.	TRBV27	CASRTTSGRGMNTQYF	TGTGCCAGCAGAACGACTAGCGGGAGGGGCATGAATACGCAGTATTTT
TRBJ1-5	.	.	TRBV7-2	CASSLDWGSGQPQHF	TGTGCCAGCAGCTTAGATTGGGGCTCTGGCCAGCCCCAGCATTTT
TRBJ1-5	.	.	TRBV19	CASSRDMFSNQPQHF	TGTGCCAGTAGTAGGGACATGTTTAGCAATCAGCCCCAGCATTTT
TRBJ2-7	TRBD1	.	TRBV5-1	CASSLSTGTLEQYF	TGCGCCAGCAGCTTATCGACAGGGACCCTCGAGCAGTACTTC
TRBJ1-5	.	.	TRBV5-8	CASSLGVGDYNQPQHF	TGTGCCAGCAGCTTAGGGGTTGGGGATTACAATCAGCCCCAGCATTTT
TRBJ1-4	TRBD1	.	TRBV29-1	CSAQGAIGEKLFF	TGCAGCGCACAGGGGGCCATTGGGGAAAAACTGTTTTTT
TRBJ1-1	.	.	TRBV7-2	CASKITGKNTEAFF	TGTGCCAGCAAAATCACAGGGAAGAACACTGAAGCTTTCTTT
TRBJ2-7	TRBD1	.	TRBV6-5	CASKDRGRAPYEQYF	TGTGCCAGCAAGGACAGGGGGCGCGCTCCCTACGAGCAGTACTTC
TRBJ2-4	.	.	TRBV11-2	CASSKERLAKNIQYF	TGTGCCAGCAGCAAAGAGAGGTTAGCCAAAAACATTCAGTACTTC
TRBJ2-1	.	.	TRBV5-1	CASSLDNSYNEQFF	TGCGCCAGCAGCTTGGACAACTCCTACAATGAGCAGTTCTTC
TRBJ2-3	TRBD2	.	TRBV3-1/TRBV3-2	CASSQDSSSGTPDTQYF	TGTGCCAGCAGCCAAGATTCTAGTAGCGGGACCCCAGATACGCAGTATTTT
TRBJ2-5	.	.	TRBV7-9	CASSLLRGWETQYF	TGTGCCAGCAGCTTACTTCGGGGTTGGGAGACCCAGTACTTC
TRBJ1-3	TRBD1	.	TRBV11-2	CASSPDRHPGTIYF	TGTGCCAGCAGCCCGGACAGGCATCCTGGCACCATATATTTT
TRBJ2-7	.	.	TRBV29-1	CSVTLVSYEQYF	TGCAGCGTCACCCTAGTGAGCTACGAGCAGTACTTC
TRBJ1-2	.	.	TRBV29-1	CSAVGQGVRGYTF	TGCAGCGCCGTAGGGCAGGGTGTTCGGGGCTACACCTTC
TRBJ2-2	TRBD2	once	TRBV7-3	CASSLTVTSAGELFF	TGTGCCAGCAGCTTAACGGTGACTAGCGCCGGGGAGCTGTTTTTT
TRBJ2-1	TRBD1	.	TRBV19	CASSRQGYNEQFF	TGTGCCAGTAGTAGACAGGGATACAATGAGCAGTTCTTC
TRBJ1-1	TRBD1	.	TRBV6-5	CASKKDRANTEAFF	TGTGCCAGCAAGAAGGACAGGGCGAACACTGAAGCTTTCTTT
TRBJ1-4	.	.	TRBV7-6	CASSPNRASGEKLFF	TGTGCCAGCAGTCCAAACCGGGCAAGCGGTGAAAAACTGTTTTTT
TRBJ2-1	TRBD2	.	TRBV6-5	CASILGSLAGNEQFF	TGTGCCAGCATATTAGGGTCACTAGCGGGCAATGAGCAGTTCTTC
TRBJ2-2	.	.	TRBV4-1	CASSQDFRRGNTGELFF	TGCGCCAGCAGCCAAGATTTTCGGAGGGGGAACACCGGGGAGCTGTTTTTT
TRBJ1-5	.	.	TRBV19	CASSEGGLSNQPQHF	TGTGCCAGTAGTGAGGGGGGGCTTAGCAATCAGCCCCAGCATTTT
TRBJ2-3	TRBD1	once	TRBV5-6	CASSLGTGGSDTQYF	TGTGCCAGCAGCTTGGGGACAGGGGGCTCAGATACGCAGTATTTT
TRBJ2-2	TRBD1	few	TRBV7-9	CASSQIPGQGSGELFF	TGTGCCAGCAGCCAGATTCCGGGACAGGGGTCCGGGGAGCTGTTTTTT
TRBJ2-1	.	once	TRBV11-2	CASSAELYNEQFF	TGTGCCAGCAGCGCCGAACTTTACAATGAGCAGTTCTTC
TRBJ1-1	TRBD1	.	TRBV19	CATLRDRGAEAFF	TGTGCCACCCTTAGGGACAGGGGTGCTGAAGCTTTCTTT
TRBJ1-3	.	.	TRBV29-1	CSADGASGNTIYF	TGCAGCGCGGACGGAGCCTCTGGAAACACCATATATTTT
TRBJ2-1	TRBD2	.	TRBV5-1	CASSLIGTSGGEQFF	TGCGCCAGCAGCTTGATTGGGACTAGCGGTGGTGAGCAGTTCTTC
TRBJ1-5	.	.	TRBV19	CASSPQGGNQPQHF	TGTGCCAGTAGTCCACAGGGCGGTAATCAGCCCCAGCATTTT
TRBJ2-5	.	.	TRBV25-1	CASGTPGGTQYF	TGTGCCAGCGGGACGCCCGGGGGGACCCAGTACTTC
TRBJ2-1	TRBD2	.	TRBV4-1	CASSRLPSRGLAGGADEQFF	TGCGCCAGCAGCCGCCTCCCAAGCCGGGGACTAGCGGGAGGTGCCGATGAGCAGTTCTTC
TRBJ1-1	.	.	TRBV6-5	CASSKIQNTEAFF	TGTGCCAGCAGTAAAATACAGAACACTGAAGCTTTCTTT
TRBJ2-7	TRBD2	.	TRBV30	CAWTIRLAGEHEQYF	TGTGCCTGGACAATAAGACTGGCGGGAGAACACGAGCAGTACTTC
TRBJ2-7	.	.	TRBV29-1	CSVEYYGGEQYF	TGCAGCGTTGAGTACTACGGGGGCGAGCAGTACTTC
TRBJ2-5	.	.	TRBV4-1	CASSQERRRAQETQYF	TGCGCCAGCAGCCAAGAGCGACGGAGAGCACAAGAGACCCAGTACTTC
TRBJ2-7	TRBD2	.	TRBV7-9	CASSRGGPGGPYEQYF	TGTGCCAGCAGCCGAGGGGGTCCGGGAGGGCCCTACGAGCAGTACTTC
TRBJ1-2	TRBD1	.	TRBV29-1	CSVDPGTANGYTF	TGCAGCGTTGACCCAGGGACAGCAAATGGCTACACCTTC
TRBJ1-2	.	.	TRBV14	CASSPQSQSTYGYTF	TGTGCCAGCAGCCCCCAGTCCCAGTCGACTTATGGCTACACCTTC
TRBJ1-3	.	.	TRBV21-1	CASSAALATTRNTIYF	TGTGCCAGCAGTGCTGCATTAGCTACAACACGAAACACCATATATTTT
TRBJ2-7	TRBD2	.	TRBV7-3	CASSSGGRADEQYF	TGTGCCAGCAGCTCCGGCGGGAGGGCCGACGAGCAGTACTTC
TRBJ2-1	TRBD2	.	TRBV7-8	CASSPGPGLAGGPIHEQFF	TGTGCCAGCAGTCCTGGCCCGGGACTAGCGGGAGGGCCAATCCATGAGCAGTTCTTC